This T cell receptor beta chain originates from a study of T-cell memory formation after mild COVID-19. Turning to the study itself: Clusters were largely donor specific.

Germline values: CDR1 MNHEY, CDR2 SVGAGI. The ends lost 0 bases at V and 4 bases at J; junction bases unmatched: 5. The CDR3 loop spans 15 amino acids. Researchers used 5'RACE with constant-segment primers to make TCR alpha and TCR beta cDNA libraries that carry sample barcodes and UMIs. TCRdb re-called the 5' RACE reads with MiXCR, one entry per CDR3 protein. This sample has hundreds of thousands of distinct CDR3 sequences, with approximately 24% found just once. This clonotype showed up just a few times. The chain links TRBV6-5 to TRBJ1-2, with 7 bases matching TRBD1. The sample taken for sequencing was PBMCs or a T cell subset sorted from them (not recorded which). The TCR originated in an adult woman who had mild COVID-19 (a few samples of this study predate the infection). Cell type and time point are not known. CDR3 amino acids: CASSYSTGTVYGYTF. In nucleotides, the CDR3 is TGTGCCAGCAGTTACTCAACCGGGACAGTCTATGGCTACACCTTC.